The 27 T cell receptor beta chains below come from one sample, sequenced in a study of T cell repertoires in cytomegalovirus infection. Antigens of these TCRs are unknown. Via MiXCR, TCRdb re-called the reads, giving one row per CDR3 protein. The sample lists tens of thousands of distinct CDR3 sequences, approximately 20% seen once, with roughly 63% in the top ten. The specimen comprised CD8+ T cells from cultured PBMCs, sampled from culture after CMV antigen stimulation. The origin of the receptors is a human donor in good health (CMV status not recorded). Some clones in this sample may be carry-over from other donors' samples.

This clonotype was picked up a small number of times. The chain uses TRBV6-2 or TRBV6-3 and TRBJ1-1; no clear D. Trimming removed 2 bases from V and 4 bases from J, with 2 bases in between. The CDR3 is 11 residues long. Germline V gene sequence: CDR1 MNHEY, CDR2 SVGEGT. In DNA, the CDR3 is TGTGCCAGCAGTTACGCCACTGAAGCTTTCTTT. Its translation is CASSYATEAFF.

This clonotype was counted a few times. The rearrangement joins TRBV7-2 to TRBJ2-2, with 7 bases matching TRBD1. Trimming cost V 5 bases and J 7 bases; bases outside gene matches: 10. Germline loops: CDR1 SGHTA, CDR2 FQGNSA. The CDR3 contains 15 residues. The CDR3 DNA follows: TGTGCCAGCAGCCCTAGACAGGGAGAGAGCGGGGAGCTGTTTTTT. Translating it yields CASSPRQGESGELFF.

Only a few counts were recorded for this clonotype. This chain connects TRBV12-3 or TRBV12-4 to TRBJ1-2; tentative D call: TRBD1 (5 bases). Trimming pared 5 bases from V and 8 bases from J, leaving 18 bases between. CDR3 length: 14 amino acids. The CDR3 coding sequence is TGTGCCAGCAGTCTTGGGTGGGGGAAGGAGGGCTACACCTTC. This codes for CASSLGWGKEGYTF.

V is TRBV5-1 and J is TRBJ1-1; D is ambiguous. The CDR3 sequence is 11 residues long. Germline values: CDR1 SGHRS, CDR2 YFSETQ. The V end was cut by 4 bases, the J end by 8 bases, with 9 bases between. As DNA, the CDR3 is TGCGCCAGCAGCGAGGGTCCCGAAGCTTTCTTT. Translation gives CASSEGPEAFF. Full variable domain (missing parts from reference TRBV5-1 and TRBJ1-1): KAGVTQTPRYLIKTRGQQVTLSCSPISGHRSVSWYQQTPGQGLQFLFEYFSETQRNKGNFPGRFSGRQFSNSRSEMNVSTLELGDSALYLCASSEGPEAFFGQGTRLTVV.

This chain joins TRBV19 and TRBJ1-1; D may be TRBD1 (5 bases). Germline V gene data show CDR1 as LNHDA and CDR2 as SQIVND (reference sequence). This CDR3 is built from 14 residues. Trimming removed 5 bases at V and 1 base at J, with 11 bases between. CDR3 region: CASSSPGANTEAFF. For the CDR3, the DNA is TGTGCCAGTAGTTCGCCCGGGGCGAACACTGAAGCTTTCTTT.

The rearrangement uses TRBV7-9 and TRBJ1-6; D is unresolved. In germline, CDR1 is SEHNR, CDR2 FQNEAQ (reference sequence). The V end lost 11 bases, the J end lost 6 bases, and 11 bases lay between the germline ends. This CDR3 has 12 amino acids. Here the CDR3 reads CASRRPNSPLHF. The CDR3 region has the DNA TGTGCCTCCAGGAGACCTAATTCACCCCTCCACTTT.

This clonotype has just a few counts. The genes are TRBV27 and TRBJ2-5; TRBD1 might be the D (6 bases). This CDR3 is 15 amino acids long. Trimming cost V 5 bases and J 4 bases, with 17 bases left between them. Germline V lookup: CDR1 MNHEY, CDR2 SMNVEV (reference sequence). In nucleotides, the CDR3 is TGTGCCAGCAGTCCCGGGACAATCGGTGGAGAGACCCAGTACTTC. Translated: CASSPGTIGGETQYF.

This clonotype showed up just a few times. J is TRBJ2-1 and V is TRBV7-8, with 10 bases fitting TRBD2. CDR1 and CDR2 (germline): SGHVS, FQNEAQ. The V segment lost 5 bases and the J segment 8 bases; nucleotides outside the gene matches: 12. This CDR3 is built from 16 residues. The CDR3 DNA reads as TGTGCCAGCAGCCCAGGGAGGACTAGCGGAGTGGATGAGCAGTTCTTC. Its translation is CASSPGRTSGVDEQFF. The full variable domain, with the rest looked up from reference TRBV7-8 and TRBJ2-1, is GAGVSQSPRYKVAKRGQDVALRCDPISGHVSLFWYQQALGQGPEFLTYFQNEAQLDKSGLPSDRFFAERPEGSVSTLKIQRTQQEDSAVYLCASSPGRTSGVDEQFFGPGTRLTVL.

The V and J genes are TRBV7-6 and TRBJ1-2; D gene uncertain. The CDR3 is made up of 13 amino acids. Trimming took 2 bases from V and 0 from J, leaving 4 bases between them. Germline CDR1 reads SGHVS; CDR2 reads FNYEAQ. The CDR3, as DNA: TGTGCCAGCAGCTTACCAGCTAACTATGGCTACACCTTC. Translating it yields CASSLPANYGYTF.

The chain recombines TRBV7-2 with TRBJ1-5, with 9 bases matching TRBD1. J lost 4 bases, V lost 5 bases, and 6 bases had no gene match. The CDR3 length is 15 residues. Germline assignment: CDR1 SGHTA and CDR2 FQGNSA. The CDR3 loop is CASSRGQGGNQPQHF. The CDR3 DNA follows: TGTGCCAGCAGCCGGGGACAGGGCGGTAATCAGCCCCAGCATTTT.

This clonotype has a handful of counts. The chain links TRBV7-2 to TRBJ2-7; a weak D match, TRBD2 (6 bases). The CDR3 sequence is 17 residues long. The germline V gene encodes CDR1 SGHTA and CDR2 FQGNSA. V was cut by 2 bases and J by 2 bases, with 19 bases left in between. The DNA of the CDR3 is TGTGCCAGCAGCTTAAAAGATAGACGGGGGTTGACCTACGAGCAGTACTTC. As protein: CASSLKDRRGLTYEQYF. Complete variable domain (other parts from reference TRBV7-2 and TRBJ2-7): GAGVSQSPSNKVTEKGKDVELRCDPISGHTALYWYRQSLGQGLEFLIYFQGNSAPDKSGLPSDRFSAERTGGSVSTLTIQRTQQEDSAVYLCASSLKDRRGLTYEQYFGPGTRLTVT.

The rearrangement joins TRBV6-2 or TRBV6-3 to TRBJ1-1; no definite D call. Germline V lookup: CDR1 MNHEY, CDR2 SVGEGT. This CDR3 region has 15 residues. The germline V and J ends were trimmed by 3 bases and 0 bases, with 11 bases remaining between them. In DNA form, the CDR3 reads TGTGCCAGCAGTTATCTTCGGGAGGTGAACACTGAAGCTTTCTTT. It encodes CASSYLREVNTEAFF.

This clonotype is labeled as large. The CDR3, as DNA: TGTGCCAGCAGCTTAAATTCGCCCCAGAGCACAGATACGCAGTATTTT. This codes for CASSLNSPQSTDTQYF. The chain uses TRBV7-2 and TRBJ2-3, with D unresolved. This CDR3 is built from 16 residues. V was clipped by 2 bases and J by 0 bases, with 12 bases between them. Germline lookup yields CDR1 SGHTA and CDR2 FQGNSA.

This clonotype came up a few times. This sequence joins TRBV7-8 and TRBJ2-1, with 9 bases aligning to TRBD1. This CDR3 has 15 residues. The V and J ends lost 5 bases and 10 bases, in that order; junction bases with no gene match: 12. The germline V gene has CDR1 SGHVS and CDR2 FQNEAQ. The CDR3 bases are TGTGCCAGCAGCCTCTGGGACAGGGAGGAGTACGAGCAGTTCTTC. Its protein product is CASSLWDREEYEQFF.

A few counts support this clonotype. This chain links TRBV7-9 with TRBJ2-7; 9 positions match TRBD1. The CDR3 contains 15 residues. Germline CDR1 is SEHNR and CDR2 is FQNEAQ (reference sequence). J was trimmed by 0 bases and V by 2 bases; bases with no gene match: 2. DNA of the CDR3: TGTGCCAGCAGCTTACGGGACAGGGACTCCTACGAGCAGTACTTC. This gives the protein CASSLRDRDSYEQYF.

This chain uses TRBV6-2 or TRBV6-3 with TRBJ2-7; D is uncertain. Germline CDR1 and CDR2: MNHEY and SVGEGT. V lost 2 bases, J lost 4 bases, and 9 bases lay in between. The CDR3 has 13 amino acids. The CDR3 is CASSYTLTYEQYF. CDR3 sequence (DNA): TGTGCCAGCAGTTACACTCTGACGTACGAGCAGTACTTC.

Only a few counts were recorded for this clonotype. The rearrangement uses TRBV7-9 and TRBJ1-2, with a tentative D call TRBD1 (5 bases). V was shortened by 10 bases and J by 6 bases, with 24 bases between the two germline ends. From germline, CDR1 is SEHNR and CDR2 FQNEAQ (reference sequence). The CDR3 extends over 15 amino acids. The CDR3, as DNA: TGTGCCACCATTCTGCTGGTAGGGGCAGGGCATGGCTACACCTTC. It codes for CATILLVGAGHGYTF.

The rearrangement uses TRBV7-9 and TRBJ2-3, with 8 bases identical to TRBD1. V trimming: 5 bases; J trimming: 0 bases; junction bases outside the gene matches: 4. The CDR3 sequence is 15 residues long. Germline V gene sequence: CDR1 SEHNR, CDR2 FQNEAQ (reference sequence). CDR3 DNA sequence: TGTGCCAGCAGCCGTAGGACAGGGAGCACAGATACGCAGTATTTT. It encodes CASSRRTGSTDTQYF.

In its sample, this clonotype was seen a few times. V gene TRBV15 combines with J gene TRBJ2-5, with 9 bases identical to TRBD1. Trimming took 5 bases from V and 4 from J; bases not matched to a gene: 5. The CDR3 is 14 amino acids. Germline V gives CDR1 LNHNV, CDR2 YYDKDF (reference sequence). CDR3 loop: CATSLTQGAETQYF. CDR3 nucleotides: TGTGCCACCAGCCTAACACAGGGGGCAGAGACCCAGTACTTC.

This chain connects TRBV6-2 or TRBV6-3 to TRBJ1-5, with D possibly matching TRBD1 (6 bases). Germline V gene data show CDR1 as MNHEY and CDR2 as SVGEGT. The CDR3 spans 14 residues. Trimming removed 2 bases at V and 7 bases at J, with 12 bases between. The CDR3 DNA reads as TGTGCCAGCAGTTACACATCGGGGGCCCAGCCCCAGCATTTT. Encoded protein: CASSYTSGAQPQHF.

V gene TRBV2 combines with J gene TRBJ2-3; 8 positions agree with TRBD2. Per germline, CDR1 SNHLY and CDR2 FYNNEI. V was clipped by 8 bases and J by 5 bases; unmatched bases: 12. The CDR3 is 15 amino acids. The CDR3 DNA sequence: TGTGCCAGCCGGGTGCGGGGGGCCGGGAGAGATACGCAGTATTTT. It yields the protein CASRVRGAGRDTQYF.

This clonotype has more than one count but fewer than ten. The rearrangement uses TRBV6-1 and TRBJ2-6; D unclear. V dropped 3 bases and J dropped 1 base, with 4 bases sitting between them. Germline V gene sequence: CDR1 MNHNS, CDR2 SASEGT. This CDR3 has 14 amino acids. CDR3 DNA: TGTGCCAGCAGTGAGGGGTCTGGGGCCAACGTCCTGACTTTC. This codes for CASSEGSGANVLTF.

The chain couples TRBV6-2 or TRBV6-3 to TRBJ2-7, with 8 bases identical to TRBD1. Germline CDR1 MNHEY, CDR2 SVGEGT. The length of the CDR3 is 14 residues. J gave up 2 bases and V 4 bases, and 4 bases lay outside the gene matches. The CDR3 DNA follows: TGTGCCAGCAGTTGGGACAGGTTCGCCTACGAGCAGTACTTC. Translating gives CASSWDRFAYEQYF.

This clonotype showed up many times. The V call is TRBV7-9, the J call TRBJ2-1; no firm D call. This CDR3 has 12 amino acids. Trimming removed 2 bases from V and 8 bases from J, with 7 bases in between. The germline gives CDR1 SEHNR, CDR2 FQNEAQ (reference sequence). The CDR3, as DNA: TGTGCCAGCAGCTTAATTATGGATGAGCAGTTCTTC. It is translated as CASSLIMDEQFF. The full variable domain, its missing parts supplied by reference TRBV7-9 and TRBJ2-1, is DTGVSQNPRHKITKRGQNVTFRCDPISEHNRLYWYRQTLGQGPEFLTYFQNEAQLEKSRLLSDRFSAERPKGSFSTLEIQRTEQGDSAMYLCASSLIMDEQFFGPGTRLTVL.

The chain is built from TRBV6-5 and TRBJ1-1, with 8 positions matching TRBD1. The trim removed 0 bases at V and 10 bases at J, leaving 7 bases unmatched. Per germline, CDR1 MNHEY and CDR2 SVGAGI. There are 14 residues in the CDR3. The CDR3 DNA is TGTGCCAGCAGTTACTCCGGGAGCGGACAGGGAGCTTTCTTT. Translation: CASSYSGSGQGAFF.

CDR3 region: CASKKFTGQGNTEAFF. The CDR3, as DNA: TGTGCCAGCAAAAAATTTACAGGGCAGGGGAACACTGAAGCTTTCTTT. The chain links TRBV12-3 or TRBV12-4 to TRBJ1-1; D might be TRBD1 (6 bases). V dropped 7 bases and J dropped 1 base, with 19 bases sitting between them. CDR3 length: 16 amino acids.

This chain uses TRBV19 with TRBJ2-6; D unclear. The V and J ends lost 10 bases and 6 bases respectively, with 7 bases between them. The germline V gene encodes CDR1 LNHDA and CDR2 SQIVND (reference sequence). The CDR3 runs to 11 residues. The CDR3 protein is CATTAANVLTF. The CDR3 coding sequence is TGTGCCACTACTGCGGCCAACGTCCTGACTTTC. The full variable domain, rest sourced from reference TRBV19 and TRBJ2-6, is DGGITQSPKYLFRKEGQNVTLSCEQNLNHDAMYWYRQDPGQGLRLIYYSQIVNDFQKGDIAEGYSVSREKKESFPLTVTSAQKNPTAFYLCATTAANVLTFGAGSRLTVL.